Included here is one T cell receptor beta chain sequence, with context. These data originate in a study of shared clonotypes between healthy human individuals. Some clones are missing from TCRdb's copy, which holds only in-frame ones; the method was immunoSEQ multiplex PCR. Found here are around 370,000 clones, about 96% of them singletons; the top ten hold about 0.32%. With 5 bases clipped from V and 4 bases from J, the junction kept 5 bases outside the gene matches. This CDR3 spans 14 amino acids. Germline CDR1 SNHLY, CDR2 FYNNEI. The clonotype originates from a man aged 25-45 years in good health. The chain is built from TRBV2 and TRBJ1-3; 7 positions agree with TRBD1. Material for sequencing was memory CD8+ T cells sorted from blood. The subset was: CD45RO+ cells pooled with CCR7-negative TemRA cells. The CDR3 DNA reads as TGTGCCAGCAGTTCCACAGGGGTGGGAAACACCATATATTTT. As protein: CASSSTGVGNTIYF.